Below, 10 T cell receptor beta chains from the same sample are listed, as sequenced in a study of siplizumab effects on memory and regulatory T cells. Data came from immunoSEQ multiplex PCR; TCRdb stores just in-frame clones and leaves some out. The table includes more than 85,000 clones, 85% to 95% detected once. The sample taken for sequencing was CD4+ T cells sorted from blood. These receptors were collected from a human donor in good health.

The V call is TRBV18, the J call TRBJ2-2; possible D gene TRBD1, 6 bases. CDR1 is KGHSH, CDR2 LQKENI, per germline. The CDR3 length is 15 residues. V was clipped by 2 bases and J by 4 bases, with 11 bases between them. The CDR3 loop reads CASSPLGHPTGELFF. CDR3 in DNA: TGTGCCAGCTCACCATTGGGACACCCCACCGGGGAGCTGTTTTTT.

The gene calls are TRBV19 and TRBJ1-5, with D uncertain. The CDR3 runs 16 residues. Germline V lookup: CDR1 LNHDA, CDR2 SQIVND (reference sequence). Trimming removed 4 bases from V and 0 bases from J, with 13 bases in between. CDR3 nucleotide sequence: TGTGCCAGTAGTACCCGGACCGAACTTAGCAATCAGCCCCAGCATTTT. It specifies CASSTRTELSNQPQHF.

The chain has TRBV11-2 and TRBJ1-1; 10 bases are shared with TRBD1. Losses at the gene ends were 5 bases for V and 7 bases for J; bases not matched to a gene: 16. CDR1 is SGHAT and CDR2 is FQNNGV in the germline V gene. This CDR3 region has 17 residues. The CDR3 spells CASSKSFSGTGDFEAFF. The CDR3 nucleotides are TGTGCCAGCAGCAAAAGCTTTTCCGGGACAGGGGATTTTGAAGCTTTCTTT.

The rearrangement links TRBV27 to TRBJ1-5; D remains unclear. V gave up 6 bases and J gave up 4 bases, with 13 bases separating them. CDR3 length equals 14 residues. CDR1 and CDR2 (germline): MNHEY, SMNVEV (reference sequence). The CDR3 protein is CASSLDHVNQPQHF. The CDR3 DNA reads TGTGCCAGCAGCCTGGACCACGTTAATCAGCCCCAGCATTTT.

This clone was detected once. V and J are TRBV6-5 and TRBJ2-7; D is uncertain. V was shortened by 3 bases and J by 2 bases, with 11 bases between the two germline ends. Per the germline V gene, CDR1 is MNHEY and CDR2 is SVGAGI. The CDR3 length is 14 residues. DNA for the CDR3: TGTGCCAGCAGTTATACCATAACGACCTACGAGCAGTACTTC. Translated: CASSYTITTYEQYF.

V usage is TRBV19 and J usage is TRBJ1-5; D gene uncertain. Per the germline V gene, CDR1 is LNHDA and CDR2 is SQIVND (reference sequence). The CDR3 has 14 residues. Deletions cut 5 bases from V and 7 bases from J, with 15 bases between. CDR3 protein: CASSPLGQAQPQHF. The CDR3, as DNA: TGTGCCAGTAGTCCTTTAGGCCAAGCGCAGCCCCAGCATTTT. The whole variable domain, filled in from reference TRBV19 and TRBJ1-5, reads DGGITQSPKYLFRKEGQNVTLSCEQNLNHDAMYWYRQDPGQGLRLIYYSQIVNDFQKGDIAEGYSVSREKKESFPLTVTSAQKNPTAFYLCASSPLGQAQPQHFGDGTRLSIL.

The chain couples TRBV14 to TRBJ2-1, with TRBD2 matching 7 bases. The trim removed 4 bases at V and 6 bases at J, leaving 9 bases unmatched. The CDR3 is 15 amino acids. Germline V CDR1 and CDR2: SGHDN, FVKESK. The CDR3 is CASSPIGLVSNEQFF. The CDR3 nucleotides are TGTGCCAGCAGCCCGATCGGACTAGTGAGCAATGAGCAGTTCTTC.

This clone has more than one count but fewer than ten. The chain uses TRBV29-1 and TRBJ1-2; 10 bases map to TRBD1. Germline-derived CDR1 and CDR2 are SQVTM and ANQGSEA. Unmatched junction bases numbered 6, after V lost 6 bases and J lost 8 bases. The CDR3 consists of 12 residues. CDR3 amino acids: CSVRQGAGGYTF. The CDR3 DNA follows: TGCAGCGTCCGACAGGGGGCGGGAGGCTACACCTTC.

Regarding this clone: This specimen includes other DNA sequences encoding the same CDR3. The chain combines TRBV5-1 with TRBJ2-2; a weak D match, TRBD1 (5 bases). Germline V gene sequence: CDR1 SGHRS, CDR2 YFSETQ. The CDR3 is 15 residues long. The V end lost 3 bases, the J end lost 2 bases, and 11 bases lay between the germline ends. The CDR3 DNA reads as TGCGCCAGCAGCTCAGGACACACAAACACCGGGGAGCTGTTTTTT. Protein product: CASSSGHTNTGELFF.

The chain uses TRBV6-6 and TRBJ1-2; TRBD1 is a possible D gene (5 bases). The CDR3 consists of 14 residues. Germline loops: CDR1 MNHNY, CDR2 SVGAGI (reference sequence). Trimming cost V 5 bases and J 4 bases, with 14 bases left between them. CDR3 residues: CASSRRTDSYGYTF. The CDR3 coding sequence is TGTGCCAGCAGTCGAAGAACCGACAGCTATGGCTACACCTTC.